These 19 T cell receptor beta chains were all obtained from the same sample, sequenced in a study of blood T cell repertoires in COVID-19. Produced via immunoSEQ multiplex PCR; TCRdb's table is partial and in-frame only. The sample yields some 100,000 clones, approximately 81% seen once. The specimen sequenced was peripheral blood. The receptors come from a human donor in a cohort sampled during active COVID-19.

The rearrangement links TRBV6-5 to TRBJ1-5; perhaps TRBD1 as D (5 bases). This CDR3 contains 15 residues. In germline, CDR1 is MNHEY, CDR2 SVGAGI. V gave up 4 bases and J gave up 4 bases, with 14 bases separating them. CDR3 nucleotides: TGTGCCAGCAGTTTGACGGGGGATCCTAATCAGCCCCAGCATTTT. Its protein product is CASSLTGDPNQPQHF.

The chain combines TRBV7-2 with TRBJ2-7; 7 bases match TRBD1. The CDR3 length is 12 residues. The V gene's germline CDR1 is SGHTA and CDR2 FQGNSA. V lost 5 bases to trimming and J lost 6 bases; unmatched junction nucleotides: 4. The CDR3 spells CASSKGTVEQYF. The DNA for the CDR3 is TGTGCCAGCAGCAAGGGGACAGTCGAGCAGTACTTC.

This chain uses TRBV6-6 with TRBJ2-2; 10 bases align to TRBD2. V gave up 5 bases and J gave up 0 bases; unmatched junction bases: 3. The CDR3 loop spans 16 amino acids. CDR1 is MNHNY, CDR2 SVGAGI, per germline (reference sequence). The CDR3 bases are TGTGCCAGCAGTCCTAGCGGGAGTTCGAACACCGGGGAGCTGTTTTTT. It is translated as CASSPSGSSNTGELFF.

The J gene is TRBJ2-1, the V gene TRBV29-1, with no clear D. Germline V gene data show CDR1 as SQVTM and CDR2 as ANQGSEA. Trimming pared 3 bases from V and 4 bases from J, leaving 7 bases between. The CDR3 is 12 residues long. CDR3 coding DNA: TGCAGCGTTGACAGGTTTTACAATGAGCAGTTCTTC. Translated, it gives CSVDRFYNEQFF.

The rearrangement links TRBV15 to TRBJ2-4, with D perhaps matching TRBD1 (5 bases). CDR1 and CDR2 (germline): LNHNV, YYDKDF (reference sequence). V shed 0 bases and J shed 5 bases, with 11 bases lying between them. CDR3 length: 15 amino acids. The CDR3 here is CATSRDLGQENIQYF. The CDR3 DNA sequence: TGTGCCACCAGCAGAGATCTGGGGCAGGAAAACATTCAGTACTTC.

The gene calls are TRBV15 and TRBJ2-5; tentative D call: TRBD1 (6 bases). CDR3 length equals 14 residues. Trimming removed 5 bases at V and 5 bases at J, with 15 bases between. Germline CDR1 reads LNHNV; CDR2 reads YYDKDF (reference sequence). The CDR3 loop reads CATSRRGKGETQYF. Written as DNA, the CDR3 is TGTGCCACCAGCCGCAGGGGCAAGGGGGAGACCCAGTACTTC.

The chain links TRBV6-5 to TRBJ1-6, with 9 bases aligning to TRBD1. The CDR3 length is 15 residues. Unmatched junction bases numbered 4, after V lost 5 bases and J lost 5 bases. Germline V gene sequence: CDR1 MNHEY, CDR2 SVGAGI. The CDR3 bases are TGTGCCAGCAGTCATGACAGGGGGAATAATTCACCCCTCCACTTT. It translates to CASSHDRGNNSPLHF.

This clone occurred once. This chain connects TRBV6-2 or TRBV6-3 to TRBJ2-1, with 8 bases fitting TRBD1. Trimming cost V 0 bases and J 5 bases; bases outside gene matches: 9. Germline assignment: CDR1 MNHEY and CDR2 SVGEGT. CDR3 length: 17 residues. The CDR3 is CASSYSTLGQVNNEQFF. In DNA, the CDR3 is TGTGCCAGCAGTTACTCAACCCTGGGACAGGTTAACAATGAGCAGTTCTTC.

V is TRBV5-1 and J is TRBJ1-2, with 7 bases matching TRBD1. With 3 bases clipped from V and 8 bases from J, the junction kept 7 bases outside the gene matches. Looked up from germline, CDR1 is SGHRS and CDR2 is YFSETQ. This CDR3 comprises 13 residues. The CDR3 region is CASSSPGTDGYTF. The CDR3, as DNA: TGCGCCAGCAGCTCACCCGGGACAGACGGCTACACCTTC.

J is TRBJ2-5 and V is TRBV12-3 or TRBV12-4; D is undetermined. Trimming removed 5 bases from V and 11 bases from J, with 12 bases in between. The CDR3 length is 11 residues. The CDR3 nucleotides are TGTGCCAGCAGTACGTCTACCCGACAGTACTTC. This encodes CASSTSTRQYF.

The rearrangement links TRBV6-4 to TRBJ1-2; D is uncertain. Trimming left V 3 bases short and J 8 bases short, with 13 bases between. The germline gives CDR1 MRHNA, CDR2 SNTAGT. This CDR3 region has 13 residues. The DNA of the CDR3 is TGTGCCAGCAGTGATGGCCCAAGCGGCGGCTACACCTTC. Translated, it gives CASSDGPSGGYTF.

The chain recombines TRBV6-2 or TRBV6-3 with TRBJ2-7; 7 bases fit TRBD1. After removal of 0 bases from V and 6 bases from J, the junction contained 20 bases not matched to a gene. This CDR3 region has 19 residues. Germline CDR1 and CDR2: MNHEY and SVGEGT. The CDR3 DNA follows: TGTGCCAGCAGTTACTCGATCGAGGGGGCGAGTGGATCGAGTCCCGAGCAGTACTTC. Amino acid sequence: CASSYSIEGASGSSPEQYF.

The V call is TRBV29-1, the J call TRBJ2-7; TRBD2 agrees at 8 bases. Looked up from germline, CDR1 is SQVTM and CDR2 is ANQGSEA. Trimming at V came to 7 bases and at J to 3 bases, leaving 11 bases not matched to a gene. CDR3 length: 14 residues. The CDR3 spells CSAFLAGGYYEQYF. The CDR3 coding sequence is TGCAGCGCCTTTCTTGCGGGAGGTTACTACGAGCAGTACTTC.

V and J are TRBV6-2 or TRBV6-3 and TRBJ2-7, with 8 nucleotides matching TRBD2. Per germline, CDR1 MNHEY and CDR2 SVGEGT. The CDR3 spans 17 residues. Unmatched junction bases numbered 11, after V lost 0 bases and J lost 4 bases. The CDR3 reads CASSYSMRWRGAYEQYF. CDR3 coding DNA: TGTGCCAGCAGTTACTCGATGCGGTGGCGGGGGGCTTACGAGCAGTACTTC.

The gene calls are TRBV13 and TRBJ2-1; 9 nucleotides align to TRBD2. V lost 10 bases to trimming and J lost 7 bases; unmatched junction nucleotides: 23. The germline V gene encodes CDR1 PRHDT and CDR2 FYEKMQ (reference sequence). CDR3 size: 18 residues. CDR3 amino acids: CAIQGTGLAGFAGNEQFF. CDR3 DNA sequence: TGTGCCATACAAGGCACAGGCCTAGCGGGATTTGCGGGGAATGAGCAGTTCTTC.

The V gene is TRBV7-2, the J gene TRBJ2-2; D remains ambiguous. CDR3 length: 14 residues. V was trimmed by 3 bases and J by 4 bases, leaving 9 bases between them. Germline V gene sequence: CDR1 SGHTA, CDR2 FQGNSA. The CDR3 region is CASSLAFFTGELFF. For the CDR3, the DNA is TGTGCCAGCAGCTTGGCCTTCTTCACCGGGGAGCTGTTTTTT.

Only one count was recorded for this clone. The chain has TRBV6-8 and TRBJ2-7; D might be TRBD2 (7 bases). The CDR3 is 14 residues long. V was pared by 11 bases and J by 5 bases, with 22 bases between. Germline values: CDR1 MNHGY, CDR2 SAAAGT. The CDR3 nucleotides read TGTGCCGGGAGGGGGAGCAGGGGAAATAACGAGCAGTACTTC. This codes for CAGRGSRGNNEQYF.

This chain joins TRBV5-4 and TRBJ2-7; 7 nucleotides line up with TRBD1. Germline trimming cut 4 bases from V and 5 bases from J; bases unmatched to any gene: 12. This CDR3 is 15 amino acids long. Germline V gene sequence: CDR1 SGHNT, CDR2 YYREEE (reference sequence). CDR3 sequence (DNA): TGTGCCAGCAGCACATCGCCGGGACAGTTTGACGAGCAGTACTTC. The encoded protein is CASSTSPGQFDEQYF.

V and J are TRBV20-1 and TRBJ2-2; a possible D gene is TRBD1 (5 bases). Trimming pared 6 bases from V and 6 bases from J, leaving 17 bases between. In germline, CDR1 is DFQATT, CDR2 SNEGSKA (reference sequence). This CDR3 comprises 14 residues. The CDR3 is CSASKGVVPGELFF. The CDR3 bases are TGCAGTGCAAGTAAAGGGGTAGTTCCCGGGGAGCTGTTTTTT.